These 20 T cell receptor beta chains came from one sample sequenced in a study of blood T cells in healthy people across ages. A second about 7 to 12 cycle PCR used barcoded and J-beta primers. Via MiXCR, TCRdb re-called the 5' RACE reads, giving one row per CDR3 protein. This table has some 1.1 million distinct CDR3 sequences, around two fifths appearing once. The sequenced sample was blood. The origin of the receptors is a man younger than 30 in good health.

The chain combines TRBV20-1 with TRBJ2-1; weak D call: TRBD1 (6 bases). Germline V gene sequence: CDR1 DFQATT, CDR2 SNEGSKA (reference sequence). Trimming cost V 6 bases and J 2 bases, with 17 bases left between them. This CDR3 is built from 15 residues. The CDR3 DNA is TGCAGTGCACCTGGACAGCAATTCCCCTACAATGAGCAGTTCTTC. Amino acid sequence: CSAPGQQFPYNEQFF.

The CDR3 nucleotides read TGCAGTGCTAGGGACAGGGAATGGGGTGGCTACACCTTC. Translation: CSARDREWGGYTF. This sequence joins TRBV20-1 and TRBJ1-2, with 8 bases matching TRBD1. The CDR3 length is 13 residues. CDR1 DFQATT and CDR2 SNEGSKA come from the germline V gene (reference sequence). Germline trimming cut 3 bases from V and 7 bases from J; bases unmatched to any gene: 7.

This chain uses TRBV25-1 with TRBJ2-5; D is possibly TRBD1 (5 bases). CDR1 is MGHDK and CDR2 is SYGVNS in the germline V gene. The CDR3 extends over 14 amino acids. Deletions cut 3 bases from V and 6 bases from J, with 14 bases between. CDR3 in amino acids: CASSDSMGQKTQYF. In DNA form, the CDR3 reads TGTGCCAGCAGTGACTCGATGGGGCAAAAGACCCAGTACTTC.

This clonotype appeared once. V and J are TRBV2 and TRBJ1-5, with D possibly matching TRBD1 (5 bases). The V end lost 4 bases, the J end lost 0 bases, and 13 bases lay between the germline ends. This CDR3 spans 16 amino acids. Per germline, CDR1 SNHLY and CDR2 FYNNEI. In DNA form, the CDR3 reads TGTGCCAGCAGTGGCGACAGAGTCGTTAGCAATCAGCCCCAGCATTTT. Translation: CASSGDRVVSNQPQHF. The whole variable domain, remainder taken from reference TRBV2 and TRBJ1-5, is EPEVTQTPSHQVTQMGQEVILRCVPISNHLYFYWYRQILGQKVEFLVSFYNNEISEKSEIFDDQFSVERPDGSNFTLKIRSTKLEDSAMYFCASSGDRVVSNQPQHFGDGTRLSIL.

The rearrangement links TRBV4-2 to TRBJ1-2, with 7 bases identical to TRBD1. Germline V gene data show CDR1 as LGHNA and CDR2 as YNFKEQ. CDR3 size: 16 residues. Trimming took 4 bases from V and 0 from J; bases not matched to a gene: 8. CDR3 sequence: CASSRGTAEANYGYTF. CDR3 coding DNA: TGTGCCAGCAGCCGCGGGACAGCGGAAGCTAACTATGGCTACACCTTC.

This rearrangement joins TRBV27 to TRBJ1-4, with no clear D. In germline, CDR1 is MNHEY, CDR2 SMNVEV (reference sequence). V lost 7 bases and J lost 0, with 9 bases in between. This CDR3 comprises 14 residues. This CDR3 is CASTDLATNEKLFF. CDR3 in DNA: TGTGCCAGCACCGATCTTGCAACTAATGAAAAACTGTTTTTT.

The chain recombines TRBV20-1 with TRBJ2-1; weak D call: TRBD1 (6 bases). Judging by the DNA end, TRBJ2-7 fits better; the J call may be wrong. CDR1 and CDR2 (germline): DFQATT, SNEGSKA (reference sequence). There are 15 residues in the CDR3. The CDR3 sequence: CSARDLGGSYNEQYF. The DNA for the CDR3 is TGCAGTGCTAGAGATCTTGGGGGCTCCTACAATGAGCAGTACTTC.

The chain has TRBV5-4 and TRBJ2-7; D uncertain. The CDR3 loop spans 13 amino acids. Germline CDR1 and CDR2: SGHNT and YYREEE (reference sequence). V lost 3 bases and J 7 bases, leaving 14 bases between the germline ends. This CDR3 is CASSSYKYNEQYF. The CDR3 DNA follows: TGTGCCAGCAGCTCTTACAAGTACAATGAGCAGTACTTC.

V and J are TRBV25-1 and TRBJ1-6; 9 bases line up with TRBD1. CDR3 length: 16 amino acids. Unmatched junction bases numbered 5, after V lost 4 bases and J lost 4 bases. Germline-derived CDR1 and CDR2 are MGHDK and SYGVNS. Here the CDR3 reads CASSGLDRGYNSPLHF. In DNA, the CDR3 is TGTGCCAGCAGTGGACTAGACAGGGGGTATAATTCACCCCTCCACTTT.

V usage is TRBV6-2 or TRBV6-3 and J usage is TRBJ2-1; tentatively, D is TRBD1 (5 bases). This CDR3 is 14 amino acids long. Between the trimmed V and J ends, which lost 6 bases and 6 bases, there was a span of 15 bases. CDR1 and CDR2 (germline): MNHEY, SVGEGT. The CDR3 nucleotides are TGTGCCAGCAGCTGGACAAGTCATAGCAATGAGCAGTTCTTC. This encodes CASSWTSHSNEQFF.

This chain joins TRBV2 and TRBJ2-7, with TRBD1 identical over 7 bases. Germline V CDR1 and CDR2: SNHLY, FYNNEI. CDR3 length equals 14 residues. Trimming cost V 6 bases and J 7 bases; bases outside gene matches: 12. The CDR3 here is CASSLRDSRGEQYF. CDR3 nucleotide sequence: TGTGCCAGCAGCCTCCGGGACAGCCGGGGAGAGCAGTACTTC.

This clonotype was picked up a small number of times. The chain couples TRBV20-1 to TRBJ1-5; D gene unclear. Germline V gene sequence: CDR1 DFQATT, CDR2 SNEGSKA (reference sequence). The CDR3 is 15 residues long. V was shortened by 0 bases and J by 2 bases, with 11 bases between the two germline ends. The CDR3 protein is CSARDPGRGNQPQHF. The CDR3 DNA reads as TGCAGTGCTAGAGATCCGGGAAGAGGCAATCAGCCCCAGCATTTT.

This clonotype showed up just a few times. This chain's CDR3 is CAIIYKPGQGSPNTDTQYF. Here the CDR3 DNA reads TGTGCCATCATTTATAAACCGGGACAGGGGTCTCCTAACACAGATACGCAGTATTTT. The chain uses TRBV2 and TRBJ2-3; 10 bases are shared with TRBD1. In germline, CDR1 is SNHLY, CDR2 FYNNEI. Unmatched junction bases numbered 21, after V lost 10 bases and J lost 2 bases. The length of the CDR3 is 19 residues.

This clonotype was seen a few times. This sequence joins TRBV7-9 and TRBJ1-2; 9 bases map to TRBD1. The CDR3 is 15 residues long. V lost 4 bases and J lost 6; bases outside the gene matches: 9. Germline CDR1 reads SEHNR; CDR2 reads FQNEAQ (reference sequence). CDR3 loop: CASSSGQGTLHGYTF. Written as DNA, the CDR3 is TGTGCCAGCAGCTCGGGACAGGGTACCCTTCATGGCTACACCTTC. The variable domain in full, completed from reference TRBV7-9 and TRBJ1-2, reads DTGVSQNPRHKITKRGQNVTFRCDPISEHNRLYWYRQTLGQGPEFLTYFQNEAQLEKSRLLSDRFSAERPKGSFSTLEIQRTEQGDSAMYLCASSSGQGTLHGYTFGSGTRLTVV.

V gene TRBV20-1 combines with J gene TRBJ2-7; D unclear. V gave up 7 bases and J gave up 5 bases, with 3 bases separating them. This CDR3 region has 8 residues. Looked up from germline, CDR1 is DFQATT and CDR2 is SNEGSKA (reference sequence). CDR3 sequence reads: CSVHEQYF. CDR3 bases: TGCAGTGTGCACGAGCAGTACTTC.

The CDR3 reads CSAEDRERYNEQYF. Here the CDR3 DNA reads TGCAGTGCTGAAGACAGGGAAAGGTACAATGAGCAGTACTTC. V usage is TRBV20-1 and J usage is TRBJ2-1; TRBD1 matches at 7 bases. Matching the DNA end better, TRBJ2-7 makes the J call doubtful. Germline V gene lookup returns CDR1 DFQATT and CDR2 SNEGSKA (reference sequence). The CDR3 totals 14 residues.

DNA of the CDR3: TGTGCCAGCAGTGAAGTCAGACAGACCGCCTACAATGAGCAGTTCTTC. This translates into CASSEVRQTAYNEQFF. This chain joins TRBV25-1 and TRBJ2-1; the D gene is possibly TRBD1 (5 bases). CDR1 MGHDK and CDR2 SYGVNS come from the germline V gene. The CDR3 runs 16 residues. The V gene lost 2 bases and the J gene lost 2 bases, with 13 bases spanning the gap.

This clonotype was counted a few times. The V gene is TRBV6-6, the J gene TRBJ1-2; D possibly corresponds to TRBD1 (5 bases). Germline V gives CDR1 MNHNY, CDR2 SVGAGI (reference sequence). Deletions cut 1 base from V and 2 bases from J, with 11 bases between. The CDR3 length is 15 residues. The CDR3 is CASSYFGGGNYGYTF. The CDR3 nucleotides read TGTGCCAGCAGTTACTTTGGGGGTGGAAACTATGGCTACACCTTC.

This chain uses TRBV10-3 with TRBJ1-4, with 8 bases fitting TRBD1. The CDR3 consists of 15 residues. Germline CDR1 and CDR2: ENHRY and SYGVKD. The trim removed 6 bases at V and 7 bases at J, leaving 10 bases unmatched. In nucleotides, the CDR3 is TGTGCCATCAGCACCGACAGGGGTGGAGGTGAAAAACTGTTTTTT. Protein sequence: CAISTDRGGGEKLFF.

The gene calls are TRBV4-3 and TRBJ2-2; D ambiguous. V lost 2 bases, J lost 6 bases, and 13 bases lay in between. CDR1 and CDR2 (germline): LGHNA, YSLEER. The CDR3 is made up of 15 amino acids. The DNA for the CDR3 is TGCGCCAGCAGCCAAAGAGGAAGGTCCGCCGGGGAGCTGTTTTTT. It translates to CASSQRGRSAGELFF.